This T cell receptor (beta chain) was found in a study of cytomegalovirus exposure and HLA in healthy donors. The PCR ran on 60 Vbeta and 13 Jbeta primers. TCRdb keeps only in-frame clones here, not all; method: immunoSEQ multiplex PCR. This sample has about 200,000 clones, with about 80% found just once. CDR3 length: 14 amino acids. V gave up 7 bases and J gave up 14 bases, with 21 bases separating them. Looked up from germline, CDR1 is MNHEY and CDR2 is SVGAGI. This clone was seen only a few times. The gene calls are TRBV6-5 and TRBJ1-6; tentative D call: TRBD1 (6 bases). The specimen was PBMCs. This TCR derives from a man between 18 and 29 years old in good health and CMV-seronegative. The CDR3 reads CASTDGTTHSSLHF. In DNA form, the CDR3 reads TGTGCCAGCACCGACGGGACAACCCACTCGTCCCTCCACTTT.